The clone carrying this T cell receptor beta chain is a singleton in its sample. This record comes from a study of blood T cell repertoires in COVID-19. Study-level background: Samples of COVID-19 (acute and convalescent) were obtained from the United States, Italy and Spain.

In the source study's methods: Nucleated cell number was recorded as an estimate derived from reference gene primer amplification. The assay was immunoSEQ multiplex PCR, and TCRdb's table has in-frame clones only and misses some. V and J calls and clone size are those listed in that table; D and trimming were worked out from the DNA. The sample yields about 170,000 clones, 70% to 85% seen once. Assignments of participants to cohorts depended upon their own reported clinical history. CDR1 and CDR2 from the germline V gene are SGDLS and YYNGEE. This CDR3 comprises 16 residues. The trim removed 0 bases at V and 5 bases at J, leaving 8 bases unmatched.

The chain carries TRBV9 and TRBJ2-5, with 9 bases that match TRBD1. Sequenced sample: PBMCs or T cells enriched from blood (not recorded which). The origin of this receptor is a woman in her 70s in a cohort exposed to, infected with or recovered from COVID-19 (not recorded which). The CDR3 coding sequence is TGTGCCAGCAGCGTAGACGGGACAGGGTTTGGGGAGACCCAGTACTTC. Amino acids: CASSVDGTGFGETQYF.